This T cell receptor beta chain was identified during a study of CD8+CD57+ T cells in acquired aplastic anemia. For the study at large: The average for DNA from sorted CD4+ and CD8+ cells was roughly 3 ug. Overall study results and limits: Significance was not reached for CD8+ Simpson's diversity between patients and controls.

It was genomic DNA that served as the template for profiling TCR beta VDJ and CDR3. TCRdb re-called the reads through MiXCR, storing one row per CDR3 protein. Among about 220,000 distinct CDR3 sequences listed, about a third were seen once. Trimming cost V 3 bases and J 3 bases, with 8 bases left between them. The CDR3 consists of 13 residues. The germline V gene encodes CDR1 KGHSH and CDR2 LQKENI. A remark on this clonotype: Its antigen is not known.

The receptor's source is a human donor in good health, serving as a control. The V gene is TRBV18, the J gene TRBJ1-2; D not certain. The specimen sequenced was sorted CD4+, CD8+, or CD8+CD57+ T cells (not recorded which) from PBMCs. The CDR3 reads CASSPGQYYGYTF. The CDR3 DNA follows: TGTGCCAGCTCACCGGGCCAGTACTATGGCTACACCTTC. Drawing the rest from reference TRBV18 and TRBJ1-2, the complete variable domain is NAGVMQNPRHLVRRRGQEARLRCSPMKGHSHVYWYRQLPEEGLKFMVYLQKENIIDESGMPKERFSAEFPKEGPSILRIQQVVRGDSAAYFCASSPGQYYGYTFGSGTRLTVV.